This paragraph reports one T cell receptor (beta chain). Its target is not known. CDR3 size: 15 residues. V dropped 4 bases and J dropped 0; count of bases not matched to a gene: 6. Germline-derived CDR1 and CDR2 are KGHSH and LQKENI. Treatment reported: roughly 18 received Ad26.COV2.S at low or high dose, single or two shots; roughly 5 received placebo; per-sample allocation not given. Samples were taken on day 63 after the first vaccine or placebo injection. An Ad26 vector expressing Wuhan-strain SARS-CoV-2 spike served as the vaccine. This sample is drawn from a study of Ad26.COV2.S vaccination and SARS-CoV-2 variants. Study-level findings and limits: Relative to placebo recipients, vaccine recipients exhibited elevated spike-specific TCR breadth. The breadth of spike-specific CD8+ and CD4+ T cell responses after vaccination was reportedly substantial.

Profiled with immunoSEQ multiplex PCR; TCRdb holds only in-frame clones, not every one. The repertoire holds 440,000 or so clones, around 92% seen once, with around 1.7% in the top ten. The sample in question was peripheral blood, obtained in a trial of Ad26.COV2.S vaccine versus placebo. This sequence was found in a person between 18 and 60 years old who received the Ad26.COV2.S COVID-19 vaccine or a placebo. The chain joins TRBV18 to TRBJ2-7; TRBD1 aligns across 7 bases. The CDR3 here is CASSLTQGSSYEQYF. CDR3 coding DNA: TGTGCCAGCTCACTTACACAGGGGAGCTCCTACGAGCAGTACTTC.